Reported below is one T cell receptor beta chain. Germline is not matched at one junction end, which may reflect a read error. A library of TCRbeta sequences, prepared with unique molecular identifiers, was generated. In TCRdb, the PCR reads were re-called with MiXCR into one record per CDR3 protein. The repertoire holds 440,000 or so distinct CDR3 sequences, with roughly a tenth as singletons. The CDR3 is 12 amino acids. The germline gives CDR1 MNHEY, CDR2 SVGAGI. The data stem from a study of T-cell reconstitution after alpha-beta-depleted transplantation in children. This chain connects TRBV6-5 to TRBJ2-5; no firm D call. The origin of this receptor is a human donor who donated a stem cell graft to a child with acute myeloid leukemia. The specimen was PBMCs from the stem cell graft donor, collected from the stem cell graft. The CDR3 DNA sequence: TGTGCCGGCAGTTACCAAGGGGAGACCCAGTACTTC. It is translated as CAGSYQGETQYF.